This is a list of T cell receptor beta chains from one sample in a study of shared clonotypes between healthy human individuals. The repertoire was sequenced with immunoSEQ multiplex PCR; TCRdb's copy has only in-frame clones and lacks some. The sample includes 2 million to 2.5 million clones, roughly 90% of them seen just once. Source material: naive CD4+ T cells from PBMCs. These receptors were taken from a man between 18 and 29 years old in good health. Some clones in this sample may be carry-over from other donors' samples. The CDR3 runs from the conserved cysteine through the conserved F or W. Fields, in order: clone size, D gene, J gene, V gene, CDR3 DNA, CDR3 protein. A D gene is named only where the DNA matches it firmly. The size of a clone is reported for some rows only, either as once, few or many, or as a class for expanded clones.

NA TRBD2 TRBJ2-3 TRBV5-6 TGTGCCAGCAGCTTCACACTAGCGGGAGGCGGGGATACGCAGTATTTT CASSFTLAGGGDTQYF
NA NA TRBJ2-6 TRBV9 TGTGCCAGCAGCGCAACAGGGAGGGCCTCTGGGGCCAACGTCCTGACTTTC CASSATGRASGANVLTF
NA TRBD1 TRBJ1-2 TRBV7-3 TGTGCCAGCAGCTTAGACCGGGACAGCCTTAAGGGCTACACCTTC CASSLDRDSLKGYTF
NA TRBD2 TRBJ2-3 TRBV5-1 TGCGCCAGCAGCTCGTCACTGACTAGCGGGTTTGACGTTTACACAGATACGCAGTATTTT CASSSSLTSGFDVYTDTQYF
NA TRBD2 TRBJ2-1 TRBV7-9 TGTGCCAGCAGCTCTCTAATAGCGGGAGCTGAGCAGTTCTTC CASSSLIAGAEQFF
NA TRBD1 TRBJ1-4 TRBV6-6 TGTGCCAGCAGTCCCCGGGGGGGACAGGGGAGTGAAAAACTGTTTTTT CASSPRGGQGSEKLFF
NA NA TRBJ2-6 TRBV19 TGTGCCAGTAGTATACTACTAAGGGCCAACGTCCTGACTTTC CASSILLRANVLTF
NA NA TRBJ2-7 TRBV6-1 TGTGCCAGCAATGGAGGTGGCACGAGACTCGAGCAGTACTTC CASNGGGTRLEQYF
few NA TRBJ1-1 TRBV10-3 TGTGCCATCAGTGAGTCGAGGACAGCAGATGCCGGAGCTTTCTTT CAISESRTADAGAFF
once NA TRBJ1-2 TRBV5-1 TGCGCCAGCAGCTTGGGGCAGGCCGGGTATGGCTACACCTTC CASSLGQAGYGYTF
NA NA TRBJ1-2 TRBV20-1 TGCGGGGTTCCGGGGTGGTATGGCTACACCTTC CGVPGWYGYTF
NA TRBD2 TRBJ2-5 TRBV19 TGTGCCAGTAGTAGGACTAGCGCCACCCAAGAGACCCAGTACTTC CASSRTSATQETQYF
NA NA TRBJ1-1 TRBV4-3 TGCGCCAGCAGCCAAGATATGGGTTTCTACACTGAAGCTTTCTTT CASSQDMGFYTEAFF
NA TRBD1 TRBJ2-3 TRBV5-5 TGTGCCAGCAGCTCTAGGGGGCCGGGAGATACGCAGTATTTT CASSSRGPGDTQYF
NA TRBD1 TRBJ2-3 TRBV29-1 TGCAGCGCCCCTTCCCGGACAGGGACTGTCACAGATACGCAGTATTTT CSAPSRTGTVTDTQYF
NA TRBD1 TRBJ1-5 TRBV28 TGTGCCAGCAGTTCCTCCGGGACAGGGGACAATCAGCCCCAGCATTTT CASSSSGTGDNQPQHF
NA TRBD2 TRBJ2-7 TRBV5-6 TGTGCCAGCAGCTACGGCGGGAGAAACTACGAGCAGTACTTC CASSYGGRNYEQYF
NA NA TRBJ2-5 TRBV27 TGTGCCAGCAGTTTATCGGAGGAGTATGGGACCCAGTACTTC CASSLSEEYGTQYF
NA TRBD1 TRBJ2-3 TRBV10-3 TGTGCCATCAGTGAACTATGGACAGGTAGCACAGATACGCAGTATTTT CAISELWTGSTDTQYF
NA NA TRBJ1-5 TRBV7-9 TGTGCCAGCAGCTTACAGGGTTTTCAGCCCCAGCATTTT CASSLQGFQPQHF
NA TRBD1 TRBJ1-1 TRBV6-5 TGTGCCAGCAGTAACTGGGACAGGGGGAACACTGAAGCTTTCTTT CASSNWDRGNTEAFF
NA TRBD2 TRBJ2-3 TRBV28 TGTGCCAGCAGTTCTCTAGCGGGGGGCGCAGATACGCAGTATTTT CASSSLAGGADTQYF
NA NA TRBJ1-3 TRBV30 TGTGCCTGGAGACAAGGACTCTCTGGAAACACCATATATTTT CAWRQGLSGNTIYF
NA TRBD2 TRBJ2-1 TRBV5-1 TGCGCCAGCAGTGAAGGACGACTAGCGGGAGATTCGTTCTTC CASSEGRLAGDSFF
NA TRBD2 TRBJ2-7 TRBV6-6 TGTGCCAGCCAGACTAGCGGGAATACCTACGAGCAGTACTTC CASQTSGNTYEQYF
once TRBD1 TRBJ2-3 TRBV5-1 TGCGCCAGCAGCTCGAGCCGACAGGGCGGAACAGATACGCAGTATTTT CASSSSRQGGTDTQYF
NA NA TRBJ2-3 TRBV5-4 TGTGCCAGCAGCTTGAACAGGGCAGATACGCAGTATTTT CASSLNRADTQYF
NA NA TRBJ2-2 TRBV11-3 TGTGCCAGCAGCTCAACACTCGCCGGGGAGCTGTTTTTT CASSSTLAGELFF
few NA TRBJ1-3 TRBV18 TGTGCCAGCTCATCAGGAAACTCTGGAAACACCATATATTTT CASSSGNSGNTIYF
NA NA TRBJ1-2 TRBV9 TGTGCCAGCAGCCCCCAGGTGGACGGTAACTATGGCTACACCTTC CASSPQVDGNYGYTF
NA NA TRBJ2-7 TRBV11-2 TGTGCCAGCACAGGGTTTCGTTACGAGCAGTACTTC CASTGFRYEQYF